Listed below are T cell receptor beta chains from one sample, sequenced in a study of blood T cell repertoires in COVID-19. Data came from immunoSEQ multiplex PCR; TCRdb stores just in-frame clones and leaves some out. The sample records about 160,000 clones, about nine tenths being singletons. The sample consisted of peripheral blood. The receptor source for this set is a woman aged 55-69 years who had recovered from COVID-19. Both conserved end residues are part of each CDR3. Each record gives: V gene, D gene, J gene, clone size, CDR3 protein, CDR3 DNA. A D gene is named only where the DNA matches it firmly. Not all rows give a size; the values are once, few, many and, for expanded clones, a class.

v_gene: TRBV20-1
d_gene: -
j_gene: TRBJ1-3
abundance: -
CDR3aa: CSASQEFGNTIYF
CDR3nt: TGCAGTGCTAGTCAGGAATTCGGAAACACCATATATTTT

v_gene: TRBV5-1
d_gene: -
j_gene: TRBJ1-1
abundance: -
CDR3aa: CASSETGLNTEAFF
CDR3nt: TGCGCCAGCAGCGAAACAGGGCTGAACACTGAAGCTTTCTTT

v_gene: TRBV14
d_gene: -
j_gene: TRBJ1-2
abundance: -
CDR3aa: CASGGAYGYTF
CDR3nt: TGTGCCAGCGGGGGGGCCTATGGCTACACCTTC

v_gene: TRBV29-1
d_gene: TRBD1
j_gene: TRBJ2-1
abundance: -
CDR3aa: CSVADRGSYNEQFF
CDR3nt: TGCAGCGTTGCGGACAGGGGCTCCTACAATGAGCAGTTCTTC

v_gene: TRBV19
d_gene: -
j_gene: TRBJ2-7
abundance: -
CDR3aa: CASSIGGRGSYEQYF
CDR3nt: TGTGCCAGTAGTATAGGTGGCAGGGGTTCCTACGAGCAGTACTTC

v_gene: TRBV6-1
d_gene: TRBD1
j_gene: TRBJ1-5
abundance: few
CDR3aa: CASSGDRANNLIQPQHF
CDR3nt: TGTGCCAGCAGTGGCGACAGGGCCAACAATCTAATCCAGCCCCAGCATTTT

v_gene: TRBV28
d_gene: -
j_gene: TRBJ2-7
abundance: -
CDR3aa: CASSLFWGEGYEQYF
CDR3nt: TGTGCCAGCAGTTTATTTTGGGGTGAGGGATACGAGCAGTACTTC

v_gene: TRBV6-8
d_gene: -
j_gene: TRBJ2-5
abundance: few
CDR3aa: CASSIPGIREEIPETQYF
CDR3nt: TGTGCCAGCAGTATCCCCGGTATCAGGGAAGAGATCCCGGAGACCCAGTACTTC

v_gene: TRBV6-5
d_gene: -
j_gene: TRBJ1-6
abundance: -
CDR3aa: CASSLRSGGSPLHF
CDR3nt: TGTGCCAGCAGTCTCCGAAGCGGTGGTTCACCCCTCCACTTT

v_gene: TRBV28
d_gene: TRBD1
j_gene: TRBJ2-5
abundance: -
CDR3aa: CASSLSFFGRGQEKTQYF
CDR3nt: TGTGCCAGCAGTTTATCATTCTTCGGCAGGGGGCAGGAGAAGACCCAGTACTTC

v_gene: TRBV6-6
d_gene: -
j_gene: TRBJ1-4
abundance: -
CDR3aa: CASNSGQTSNEKLFF
CDR3nt: TGTGCCAGCAACTCAGGACAGACAAGTAATGAAAAACTGTTTTTT

v_gene: TRBV2
d_gene: TRBD1
j_gene: TRBJ1-1
abundance: once
CDR3aa: CASSRTGRDTEAFF
CDR3nt: TGTGCCAGCAGCCGGACAGGGCGGGACACTGAAGCTTTCTTT

v_gene: TRBV14
d_gene: -
j_gene: TRBJ2-3
abundance: -
CDR3aa: CASSRTARGTQYF
CDR3nt: TGTGCCAGCTCCCGGACTGCCCGTGGTACGCAGTATTTT

v_gene: TRBV2
d_gene: -
j_gene: TRBJ1-5
abundance: -
CDR3aa: CASSLGRGGGQPQHF
CDR3nt: TGTGCCAGCAGTCTCGGCAGGGGTGGCGGACAGCCCCAGCATTTT

v_gene: TRBV5-1
d_gene: -
j_gene: TRBJ2-3
abundance: once
CDR3aa: CASSLDSNRGTDTQYF
CDR3nt: TGCGCCAGCAGCTTGGATAGTAACAGGGGCACAGATACGCAGTATTTT

v_gene: TRBV2
d_gene: -
j_gene: TRBJ1-1
abundance: -
CDR3aa: CASRETVVGAFF
CDR3nt: TGTGCCAGCAGGGAGACAGTGGTGGGAGCTTTCTTT

v_gene: TRBV3-1/TRBV3-2
d_gene: TRBD2
j_gene: TRBJ2-1
abundance: -
CDR3aa: CASSQVPSGGTNQFF
CDR3nt: TGTGCCAGCAGCCAAGTTCCTAGCGGGGGCACCAATCAGTTCTTC

v_gene: TRBV3-1/TRBV3-2
d_gene: TRBD1
j_gene: TRBJ2-5
abundance: -
CDR3aa: CASSRWATGGLEETQYF
CDR3nt: TGTGCCAGCAGCCGGTGGGCGACAGGGGGCCTGGAGGAGACCCAGTACTTC

v_gene: TRBV11-3
d_gene: TRBD2
j_gene: TRBJ2-1
abundance: -
CDR3aa: CASSPLAGKNEQFF
CDR3nt: TGTGCCAGCAGCCCATTAGCGGGGAAGAATGAGCAGTTCTTC

v_gene: TRBV19
d_gene: -
j_gene: TRBJ1-5
abundance: -
CDR3aa: CASRDAIGGLRNSNQPQHF
CDR3nt: TGTGCCAGTAGAGACGCGATCGGGGGGCTGAGAAATAGCAATCAGCCCCAGCATTTT

v_gene: TRBV4-3
d_gene: -
j_gene: TRBJ2-7
abundance: -
CDR3aa: CASSQSMLLSYEQYF
CDR3nt: TGCGCCAGCAGCCAAAGCATGCTTCTCTCCTACGAGCAGTACTTC

v_gene: TRBV5-1
d_gene: -
j_gene: TRBJ2-7
abundance: -
CDR3aa: CASSLAAGVEQYF
CDR3nt: TGCGCCAGCAGCTTGGCGGCAGGGGTCGAGCAGTACTTC

v_gene: TRBV2
d_gene: -
j_gene: TRBJ2-4
abundance: once
CDR3aa: CASPGGQGNIQYF
CDR3nt: TGTGCCAGCCCGGGAGGACAGGGAAACATTCAGTACTTC

v_gene: TRBV2
d_gene: -
j_gene: TRBJ2-1
abundance: -
CDR3aa: CASSGQGLYEQFF
CDR3nt: TGTGCCAGCAGTGGCCAGGGTTTGTATGAGCAGTTCTTC

v_gene: TRBV10-3
d_gene: TRBD1
j_gene: TRBJ1-4
abundance: -
CDR3aa: CAISTGAGEKLFF
CDR3nt: TGTGCCATCAGTACAGGGGCTGGGGAAAAACTGTTTTTT

v_gene: TRBV5-1
d_gene: TRBD1
j_gene: TRBJ2-7
abundance: -
CDR3aa: CASSGGQGGDEQYF
CDR3nt: TGCGCCAGCAGCGGAGGACAGGGCGGCGACGAGCAGTACTTC

v_gene: TRBV30
d_gene: -
j_gene: TRBJ1-2
abundance: -
CDR3aa: CAWSAGFGGYTF
CDR3nt: TGTGCCTGGAGTGCGGGTTTTGGAGGCTACACCTTC

v_gene: TRBV28
d_gene: -
j_gene: TRBJ2-2
abundance: few
CDR3aa: CASSLWAGSSGELFF
CDR3nt: TGTGCCAGCAGTTTATGGGCAGGATCTTCCGGGGAGCTGTTTTTT

v_gene: TRBV3-1/TRBV3-2
d_gene: -
j_gene: TRBJ1-1
abundance: -
CDR3aa: CASSHRQVPTEAFF
CDR3nt: TGTGCCAGCAGCCATCGCCAGGTACCCACTGAAGCTTTCTTT

v_gene: TRBV10-3
d_gene: TRBD1
j_gene: TRBJ1-1
abundance: -
CDR3aa: CAISGLTGLENTEAFF
CDR3nt: TGTGCCATCAGTGGGTTGACAGGGTTGGAGAACACTGAAGCTTTCTTT

v_gene: TRBV11-3
d_gene: TRBD1
j_gene: TRBJ2-1
abundance: -
CDR3aa: CASSLGQGSYNEQFF
CDR3nt: TGTGCCAGCAGCTTGGGACAGGGAAGCTACAATGAGCAGTTCTTC

v_gene: TRBV5-4
d_gene: TRBD1
j_gene: TRBJ1-6
abundance: -
CDR3aa: CATKRQGDSPLHF
CDR3nt: TGTGCCACCAAACGGCAGGGGGATTCACCCCTCCACTTT

v_gene: TRBV28
d_gene: -
j_gene: TRBJ2-3
abundance: -
CDR3aa: CASRGVSWGTDTQYF
CDR3nt: TGTGCCAGCAGGGGAGTATCGTGGGGAACAGATACGCAGTATTTT

v_gene: TRBV28
d_gene: TRBD1
j_gene: TRBJ2-1
abundance: -
CDR3aa: CASSLGDRVYNEQFF
CDR3nt: TGTGCCAGCAGTTTAGGGGACAGAGTTTACAATGAGCAGTTCTTC

v_gene: TRBV19
d_gene: TRBD1
j_gene: TRBJ1-1
abundance: -
CDR3aa: CASSLWTGLNTEAFF
CDR3nt: TGTGCCAGTAGCCTATGGACAGGGCTAAACACTGAAGCTTTCTTT

v_gene: TRBV18
d_gene: TRBD1
j_gene: TRBJ2-6
abundance: -
CDR3aa: CASSPNTLTGSGANVLTF
CDR3nt: TGTGCCAGCTCACCTAACACTCTGACAGGGTCTGGGGCCAACGTCCTGACTTTC

v_gene: TRBV19
d_gene: -
j_gene: TRBJ1-1
abundance: -
CDR3aa: CASDTRENTEAFF
CDR3nt: TGTGCCAGCGATACGAGGGAAAACACTGAAGCTTTCTTT

v_gene: TRBV12-3/TRBV12-4
d_gene: -
j_gene: TRBJ1-5
abundance: -
CDR3aa: CASSYQVPQPQHF
CDR3nt: TGTGCCAGCAGTTATCAGGTTCCTCAGCCCCAGCATTTT

v_gene: TRBV2
d_gene: -
j_gene: TRBJ1-1
abundance: few
CDR3aa: CASRPEGPAAFF
CDR3nt: TGTGCCAGTAGACCCGAGGGCCCGGCAGCTTTCTTT

v_gene: TRBV7-9
d_gene: TRBD1
j_gene: TRBJ1-4
abundance: -
CDR3aa: CASSPLPGTGFVDEKLFF
CDR3nt: TGTGCCAGCAGCCCACTACCCGGGACAGGGTTCGTAGATGAAAAACTGTTTTTT

v_gene: TRBV6-5
d_gene: -
j_gene: TRBJ2-7
abundance: -
CDR3aa: CATGEGGLSYEQYF
CDR3nt: TGTGCCACAGGGGAGGGGGGCCTCTCCTACGAGCAGTACTTC

v_gene: TRBV30
d_gene: TRBD2
j_gene: TRBJ2-5
abundance: -
CDR3aa: CAWMRGQETQYF
CDR3nt: TGTGCCTGGATGCGGGGGCAAGAGACCCAGTACTTC

v_gene: TRBV11-2
d_gene: -
j_gene: TRBJ2-7
abundance: once
CDR3aa: CASSLVGPTGYEQYF
CDR3nt: TGTGCCAGCAGCTTAGTCGGCCCGACGGGTTACGAGCAGTACTTC

v_gene: TRBV24-1
d_gene: -
j_gene: TRBJ1-2
abundance: -
CDR3aa: CATSDSRDFNYGYTF
CDR3nt: TGTGCCACCAGTGATTCTCGGGATTTTAACTATGGCTACACCTTC

v_gene: TRBV2
d_gene: TRBD1
j_gene: TRBJ1-5
abundance: -
CDR3aa: CASSGAGQGSGQPQHF
CDR3nt: TGTGCCAGCAGTGGTGCTGGACAGGGGTCCGGTCAGCCCCAGCATTTT

v_gene: TRBV7-3
d_gene: -
j_gene: TRBJ1-1
abundance: -
CDR3aa: CASSSQGIGNTEAFF
CDR3nt: TGTGCCAGCAGCTCGCAGGGGATAGGGAACACTGAAGCTTTCTTT

v_gene: TRBV2
d_gene: -
j_gene: TRBJ2-7
abundance: -
CDR3aa: CASSLARGALGQYF
CDR3nt: TGTGCCAGCAGTCTGGCCAGGGGCGCTTTGGGGCAGTACTTC

v_gene: TRBV9
d_gene: -
j_gene: TRBJ2-3
abundance: -
CDR3aa: CASSGSLSGGTDTQYF
CDR3nt: TGTGCCAGCAGCGGATCCCTGAGCGGAGGCACAGATACGCAGTATTTT

v_gene: TRBV2
d_gene: TRBD1
j_gene: TRBJ2-7
abundance: -
CDR3aa: CASSEGQGASNEQYF
CDR3nt: TGTGCCAGCAGTGAAGGGCAGGGGGCTTCCAACGAGCAGTACTTC

v_gene: TRBV5-1
d_gene: -
j_gene: TRBJ2-1
abundance: -
CDR3aa: CASRLFGEIYNEQFF
CDR3nt: TGCGCCAGCAGACTGTTCGGAGAAATTTACAATGAGCAGTTCTTC